This TCR beta chain came from a study of T cells in Graves' hyperthyroidism and ophthalmopathy. TCR beta CDR3 regions were amplified from RNA. HTBI primers were employed in a first-round RT-PCR of the TCR CDR3. TCRdb re-derived calls from the multiplex PCR reads in MiXCR, one entry per CDR3 protein. This sample has about 710,000 distinct CDR3 sequences, with roughly 15% found just once. Per germline, CDR1 MDHEN and CDR2 SYDVKM. The CDR3 has 12 amino acids. Trimming removed 10 bases from V and 2 bases from J, with 12 bases in between. This clonotype was picked up many times. The V gene is TRBV28, the J gene TRBJ2-7; D is uncertain. This TCR came from a man aged 18 to 30 with Graves' hyperthyroidism. Sequencing input: blood. CDR3: CATLQGPYEQYF. For the CDR3, the DNA is TGTGCCACCCTTCAAGGGCCCTACGAGCAGTACTTC.